A selection of T cell receptor beta chains follows, all from one sample in a study of blood T cell repertoires in COVID-19. The protocol was immunoSEQ multiplex PCR, while the TCRdb copy is restricted to in-frame clones and leaves out a portion. The sample carries approximately 190,000 clones, nearly 90% recorded once. Sequencing used peripheral blood. The receptors stem from a man aged 55 to 70 with active or convalescent COVID-19. Each CDR3 is given with its conserved first and last residue. A D gene is named only where the DNA matches it firmly. For some rows the clone size is stated as once, few or many, or as a class when expanded; others skip it.

J	D	length	V	size	CDR3	DNA
TRBJ2-7	TRBD2	14	TRBV18	NA	CASFGTSGPYEQYF	TGTGCCAGCTTTGGGACTAGCGGCCCCTACGAGCAGTACTTC
TRBJ2-1	TRBD1	14	TRBV10-3	NA	CATQPGTGDNEQFF	TGTGCCACCCAACCCGGGACAGGGGACAATGAGCAGTTCTTC
TRBJ2-7	NA	12	TRBV5-1	NA	CASQQGPYEQYF	TGCGCCAGTCAACAGGGCCCCTACGAGCAGTACTTC
TRBJ1-4	NA	14	TRBV5-1	NA	CASSLDPESEKLFF	TGCGCCAGCAGCTTGGACCCTGAGAGTGAAAAACTGTTTTTT
TRBJ1-2	NA	14	TRBV10-2	NA	CASSPGRRNYGYTF	TGCGCCAGCAGTCCGGGTAGGCGTAACTATGGCTACACCTTC
TRBJ1-6	NA	14	TRBV6-5	few	CASSYRQSNSPLHF	TGTGCCAGCAGTTACAGACAGAGTAATTCACCCCTCCACTTT
TRBJ2-7	TRBD1	14	TRBV2	NA	CASSANGQGYEQYF	TGTGCCAGCAGCGCCAATGGACAGGGCTACGAGCAGTACTTC
TRBJ1-1	TRBD1	13	TRBV18	NA	CASSRDRGTEAFF	TGTGCCAGCTCACGGGACAGGGGGACTGAAGCTTTCTTT
TRBJ2-3	TRBD2	19	TRBV4-2	few	CASSQGMAGGGAGTDTQYF	TGTGCCAGCAGCCAAGGAATGGCGGGCGGGGGGGCCGGCACAGATACGCAGTATTTT
TRBJ1-1	TRBD1	18	TRBV6-1	NA	CASSADPRTGGGSTEAFF	TGTGCCAGCAGTGCAGACCCAAGGACAGGGGGCGGTAGCACTGAAGCTTTCTTT
TRBJ1-1	NA	12	TRBV12-3/TRBV12-4	once	CASSIGGAEAFF	TGTGCCAGCAGTATAGGAGGCGCTGAAGCTTTCTTT
TRBJ1-2	TRBD1	13	TRBV9	NA	CASSVGQGNGYTF	TGTGCCAGCAGCGTTGGACAGGGGAACGGCTACACCTTC
TRBJ2-1	TRBD2	14	TRBV7-9	NA	CASSRTSGDNEQFF	TGTGCCAGCAGCAGGACTAGCGGAGACAATGAGCAGTTCTTC
TRBJ1-4	TRBD1	16	TRBV28	few	CASSLPDRGREEKLFF	TGTGCCAGCAGCCTGCCCGACAGGGGGCGCGAGGAAAAACTGTTTTTT
TRBJ2-7	NA	16	TRBV19	once	CASSPPLGGGTYEQYF	TGTGCCAGTAGTCCCCCTTTGGGAGGCGGGACCTACGAGCAGTACTTC
TRBJ2-5	NA	11	TRBV11-2	NA	CASSPQETQYF	TGTGCCAGCAGCCCACAAGAGACCCAGTACTTC
TRBJ1-2	NA	11	TRBV10-3	NA	CASAAGYGYTF	TGTGCCTCAGCAGCAGGGTATGGCTACACCTTC
TRBJ2-6	NA	16	TRBV7-9	NA	CASSSRRGSGANVLTF	TGTGCCAGCAGCTCAAGAAGGGGCTCTGGGGCCAACGTCCTGACTTTC
TRBJ2-7	NA	15	TRBV5-1	NA	CASSLEVRTGYEQYF	TGCGCCAGCAGCTTGGAAGTGAGAACAGGCTACGAGCAGTACTTC
TRBJ1-2	NA	13	TRBV6-4	NA	CASSPGSSYGYTF	TGTGCCAGCAGTCCAGGGTCTTCCTATGGCTACACCTTC
TRBJ1-5	NA	15	TRBV2	few	CASRVGGARNQPQHF	TGTGCCAGCAGGGTCGGAGGGGCGAGGAATCAGCCCCAGCATTTT
TRBJ1-1	NA	17	TRBV4-2	NA	CASSQVAGAGPNTEAFF	TGTGCCAGCAGCCAGGTCGCGGGTGCGGGGCCGAACACTGAAGCTTTCTTT
TRBJ2-1	TRBD2	15	TRBV4-1	NA	CASSSSGGSYNEQFF	TGCGCCAGCAGCTCGTCGGGGGGCTCCTACAATGAGCAGTTCTTC
TRBJ2-3	NA	15	TRBV18	NA	CASSPSRYSTDTQYF	TGTGCCAGCTCACCCTCGCGGTATAGCACAGATACGCAGTATTTT
TRBJ2-4	TRBD2	14	TRBV19	NA	CASSRGRGGNIQYF	TGTGCCAGTAGTAGGGGCCGCGGGGGGAACATTCAGTACTTC
TRBJ2-3	TRBD1	14	TRBV19	NA	CASSQAGGPDTQYF	TGTGCCAGTAGTCAAGCAGGGGGCCCAGATACGCAGTATTTT
TRBJ1-5	TRBD1	16	TRBV4-1	NA	CASSQDRDSRNQPQHF	TGCGCCAGCAGCCAAGACCGGGACAGCCGCAATCAGCCCCAGCATTTT
TRBJ1-2	NA	16	TRBV5-4	NA	CASSLRLDTRGDGYTF	TGTGCCAGCAGCCTCCGCCTTGATACCCGAGGCGATGGCTACACCTTC
TRBJ1-2	TRBD1	13	TRBV30	NA	CAWSPTGNYGYTF	TGTGCCTGGAGTCCGACAGGGAACTATGGCTACACCTTC
TRBJ1-6	NA	16	TRBV7-4	NA	CASSLKASNTNSPLHF	TGTGCCAGCAGCTTAAAAGCCTCAAATACTAATTCACCCCTCCACTTT
TRBJ2-7	TRBD1	14	TRBV19	NA	CASSIDRGRYEQYF	TGTGCCAGTAGTATCGACAGGGGACGCTACGAGCAGTACTTC
TRBJ2-3	NA	16	TRBV19	NA	CASSMRPRAYTDTQYF	TGTGCCAGTAGTATGAGACCCAGGGCCTACACAGATACGCAGTATTTT
TRBJ2-1	NA	15	TRBV5-1	once	CASSLGGGADNEQFF	TGCGCCAGCAGCTTGGGCGGGGGCGCGGACAATGAGCAGTTCTTC
TRBJ2-3	TRBD2	16	TRBV15	NA	CATSRGPSGGIDTQYF	TGTGCCACCAGCAGAGGACCTAGCGGGGGAATAGATACGCAGTATTTT
TRBJ2-5	TRBD2	16	TRBV5-1	NA	CASGPGLAGVEETQYF	TGCGCCAGCGGACCGGGACTAGCGGGGGTGGAAGAGACCCAGTACTTC
TRBJ1-6	NA	15	TRBV11-2	NA	CASSWRIGENSPLHF	TGTGCCAGCAGCTGGAGGATCGGGGAAAATTCACCCCTCCACTTT
TRBJ1-2	NA	14	TRBV7-2	NA	CASSSMGRNYGYTF	TGTGCCAGCAGTTCAATGGGCAGGAACTATGGCTACACCTTC
TRBJ1-2	NA	18	TRBV18	few	CASSPLRSSATANYGYTF	TGTGCCAGCTCACCACTCCGGTCATCAGCAACAGCAAACTATGGCTACACCTTC
TRBJ1-2	NA	10	TRBV30	NA	CAWGFYGYTF	TGTGCCTGGGGCTTCTATGGCTACACCTTC
TRBJ1-2	NA	13	TRBV5-1	NA	CASSLSSNYGYTF	TGCGCCAGCAGCTTGTCTTCGAACTATGGCTACACCTTC
TRBJ1-3	TRBD1	13	TRBV19	NA	CASTPTGGNTIYF	TGTGCCAGTACCCCGACAGGGGGAAACACCATATATTTT
TRBJ2-1	NA	13	TRBV19	NA	CASSKGSNNEQFF	TGTGCCAGTTCAAAGGGGTCTAACAATGAGCAGTTCTTC
TRBJ1-2	NA	15	TRBV10-3	NA	CAISSTGVPIYGYTF	TGTGCCATCAGCTCAACGGGAGTACCTATCTATGGCTACACCTTC
TRBJ1-1	NA	16	TRBV18	NA	CASSPPGGRGNTEAFF	TGTGCCAGCTCACCACCGGGTGGAAGGGGAAACACTGAAGCTTTCTTT
TRBJ1-5	NA	15	TRBV5-1	few	CASSLGGPAGQPQHF	TGCGCCAGCAGCTTGGGCGGACCAGCGGGTCAGCCCCAGCATTTT
TRBJ1-3	NA	15	TRBV6-5	once	CASSYSSLSGNTIYF	TGTGCCAGCAGTTACTCAAGCCTCTCTGGAAACACCATATATTTT
TRBJ2-3	TRBD2	16	TRBV5-1	once	CASRDLAGGDTDTQYF	TGCGCCAGCAGAGACCTAGCGGGGGGGGACACAGATACGCAGTATTTT
TRBJ1-2	NA	15	TRBV5-1	NA	CASSTQLTGRNGYTF	TGCGCCAGCAGCACCCAGCTTACAGGGAGAAACGGCTACACCTTC
TRBJ2-1	TRBD2	15	TRBV29-1	once	CSVSPPSGGRNEQFF	TGCAGCGTCTCCCCCCCTAGCGGGGGGAGGAATGAGCAGTTCTTC
TRBJ1-6	TRBD1	15	TRBV27	once	CASRSGQGHNSPLHF	TGTGCCAGCAGGAGTGGACAGGGTCATAATTCACCCCTCCACTTT
TRBJ2-4	NA	13	TRBV5-1	few	CATRGAAKNIQYF	TGCGCTACCAGGGGGGCAGCCAAAAACATTCAGTACTTC
TRBJ1-2	NA	16	TRBV7-9	few	CASSSTWTAIPYGYTF	TGTGCCAGCAGCTCGACCTGGACAGCAATCCCCTATGGCTACACCTTC
TRBJ2-5	TRBD1	16	TRBV28	many	CASSLDQGANPETQYF	TGTGCCAGCAGTTTGGACCAGGGGGCTAATCCAGAGACCCAGTACTTC
TRBJ2-2	TRBD1	18	TRBV5-1	NA	CASSLQDRGRTNTGELFF	TGCGCCAGCAGCTTACAGGACAGGGGACGAACGAACACCGGGGAGCTGTTTTTT